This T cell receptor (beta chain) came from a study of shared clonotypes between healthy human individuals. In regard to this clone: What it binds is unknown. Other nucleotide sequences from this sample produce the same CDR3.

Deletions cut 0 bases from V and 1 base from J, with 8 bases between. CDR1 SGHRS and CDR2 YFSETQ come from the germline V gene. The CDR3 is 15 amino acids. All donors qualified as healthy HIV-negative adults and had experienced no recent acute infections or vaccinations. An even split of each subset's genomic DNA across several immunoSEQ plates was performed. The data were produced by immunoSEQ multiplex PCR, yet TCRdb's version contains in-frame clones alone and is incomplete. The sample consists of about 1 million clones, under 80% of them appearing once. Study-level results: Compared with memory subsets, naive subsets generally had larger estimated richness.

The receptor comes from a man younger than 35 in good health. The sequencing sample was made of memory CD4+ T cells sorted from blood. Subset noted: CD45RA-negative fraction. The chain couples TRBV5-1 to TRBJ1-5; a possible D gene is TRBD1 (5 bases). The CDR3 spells CASSLEGASNQPQHF. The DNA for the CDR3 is TGCGCCAGCAGCTTGGAAGGGGCGAGCAATCAGCCCCAGCATTTT.